This T cell receptor beta chain was sequenced in a study of shared clonotypes between healthy human individuals. Across the study: Researchers assigned three CD4 naive, three CD4 memory, two CD8 naive and one CD8 memory plate to each donor. Broader study findings: Having only a few donors restricted how much genetic and exposure-history diversity was captured. Between a few donors, naive CD4 clonotypes were shared at a level of around 5.2%.

Deep was the level at which the assay was run. Clones were sequenced by immunoSEQ multiplex PCR, and TCRdb holds only the in-frame ones, with some missing. The table has about 2 million clones, 95% seen once. As to this clone: Its cognate antigen is unknown.

V shed 1 base and J 2 bases; nucleotides not matched to a gene: 7. The CDR3 covers 16 residues. Germline CDR1 reads SGHTA; CDR2 reads FQGNSA. This rearrangement joins TRBV7-2 to TRBJ2-7, with 8 bases fitting TRBD2. The receptor was derived from a man between 18 and 35 years old in good health. Sequencing was performed on naive CD4+ T cells sorted from blood. Subset specified: CD45RA+ positively selected. The CDR3 loop reads CASSLDGGGFTYEQYF. DNA of the CDR3: TGTGCCAGCAGCTTAGATGGCGGGGGGTTCACCTACGAGCAGTACTTC.